Below are 15 T cell receptor beta chains sequenced from a single sample in a study of blood T cell repertoires in COVID-19. TCRdb keeps only in-frame clones here, not all; method: immunoSEQ multiplex PCR. The sample lists 85,000 to 130,000 clones, 80% to 90% occurring once. Sequencing was done on a sample of peripheral blood. The receptors derive from a man aged 50 to 59 with acute or convalescent COVID-19.

The rearrangement uses TRBV24-1 and TRBJ2-1, with 16 bases that match TRBD2. This CDR3 contains 17 residues. V lost 5 bases and J lost 2; bases outside the gene matches: 2. In germline, CDR1 is KGHDR, CDR2 SFDVKD. The CDR3 DNA is TGTGCCACCAGTGCGGGACTAGCGGGAGGGCCCTACAATGAGCAGTTCTTC. Its translation: CATSAGLAGGPYNEQFF.

The V call is TRBV7-8, the J call TRBJ2-5; D is unresolved. Germline CDR1 is SGHVS and CDR2 is FQNEAQ. V was shortened by 8 bases and J by 5 bases, with 6 bases between the two germline ends. This CDR3 is 10 amino acids long. As DNA, the CDR3 is TGTGCCAGCGCCCGGGAGACCCAGTACTTC. It codes for CASARETQYF.

The chain recombines TRBV5-5 with TRBJ1-1; D call uncertain. Trimming shortened V by 4 bases and J by 7 bases, and 8 bases separated the two germline ends. This CDR3 is 11 amino acids long. Germline V lookup: CDR1 SGHKS, CDR2 YYEKEE (reference sequence). CDR3 DNA sequence: TGTGCCAGCAGCACCGGAGGTGAAGCTTTCTTT. Translated: CASSTGGEAFF.

The chain carries TRBV9 and TRBJ2-7; tentatively, D is TRBD2 (6 bases). Germline V CDR1 and CDR2: SGDLS, YYNGEE. The CDR3 covers 12 residues. V was shortened by 4 bases and J by 4 bases, with 9 bases between the two germline ends. DNA of the CDR3: TGTGCCAGCAGCCCTGGAGGGTACGAGCAGTACTTC. Protein sequence: CASSPGGYEQYF. Complete variable domain (other parts from reference TRBV9 and TRBJ2-7): DSGVTQTPKHLITATGQRVTLRCSPRSGDLSVYWYQQSLDQGLQFLIQYYNGEERAKGNILERFSAQQFPDLHSELNLSSLELGDSALYFCASSPGGYEQYFGPGTRLTVT.

This sequence joins TRBV7-9 and TRBJ1-6, with 7 bases identical to TRBD1. Germline V gene sequence: CDR1 SEHNR, CDR2 FQNEAQ (reference sequence). This CDR3 spans 14 amino acids. V shed 2 bases and J 11 bases; nucleotides not matched to a gene: 6. CDR3 sequence (DNA): TGTGCCAGCAGCTTACAGGGGGAGCCGACACCCCTCCACTTT. This translates into CASSLQGEPTPLHF.

The chain employs TRBV18 and TRBJ2-3; D uncertain. Between the trimmed V and J ends, which lost 6 bases and 5 bases, there was a span of 9 bases. Germline CDR1 is KGHSH and CDR2 is LQKENI. The CDR3 loop spans 12 amino acids. This CDR3 is CASSSTEDTQYF. The CDR3, as DNA: TGTGCCAGCTCTTCTACAGAAGATACGCAGTATTTT.

V and J are TRBV5-1 and TRBJ2-1; D is possibly TRBD1 (5 bases). Germline CDR1 and CDR2: SGHRS and YFSETQ. V was pared by 4 bases and J by 4 bases, with 9 bases between. This CDR3 is 13 amino acids long. The CDR3 region is CASSPDTYNEQFF. The CDR3 coding sequence is TGCGCCAGCAGCCCGGACACTTACAATGAGCAGTTCTTC.

The V and J genes are TRBV24-1 and TRBJ2-1, with D possibly being TRBD2 (6 bases). This CDR3 comprises 13 residues. Germline loops: CDR1 KGHDR, CDR2 SFDVKD. The V end was cut by 2 bases, the J end by 13 bases, with 14 bases between. The CDR3 region is CATSDSASVKQFF. Here the CDR3 DNA reads TGTGCCACCAGTGATTCTGCTAGCGTGAAACAGTTCTTC.

This clone was seen a single time. The chain has TRBV30 and TRBJ2-7; possible D gene TRBD2, 6 bases. Trimming pared 4 bases from V and 5 bases from J, leaving 18 bases between. The germline CDR1 and CDR2 sequences are GTSNPN and SVGIG (reference sequence). CDR3 size: 14 residues. The CDR3 reads CAWITGRSLDEQYF. The CDR3 nucleotides are TGTGCCTGGATAACCGGGAGAAGTCTGGACGAGCAGTACTTC.

The gene calls are TRBV6-2 or TRBV6-3 and TRBJ1-5, with unresolved D. Germline V gene sequence: CDR1 MNHEY, CDR2 SVGEGT. This CDR3 is 14 amino acids long. The germline V and J ends were trimmed by 0 bases and 2 bases, with 5 bases remaining between them. CDR3 coding DNA: TGTGCCAGCAGTTACTCATCGGGCAATCAGCCCCAGCATTTT. It is translated as CASSYSSGNQPQHF.

The CDR3 protein is CASGLPFSEQYF. In DNA form, the CDR3 reads TGTGCTAGTGGTCTCCCTTTCAGCGAGCAGTACTTC. V is TRBV12-5 and J is TRBJ2-7, with D unresolved. CDR3 length: 12 residues. The germline V gene has CDR1 LGHNT and CDR2 FRNRAP. The V end was cut by 5 bases, the J end by 6 bases, with 11 bases between.

V gene TRBV5-1 combines with J gene TRBJ2-5, with 14 bases aligning to TRBD2. This CDR3 is built from 20 residues. V gave up 0 bases and J gave up 3 bases; unmatched junction bases: 13. Germline V gives CDR1 SGHRS, CDR2 YFSETQ. Written as DNA, the CDR3 is TGCGCCAGCAGCTTGGTACCGGGACTAGCGGGAGTGGCGGCAGAAGAGACCCAGTACTTC. This translates into CASSLVPGLAGVAAEETQYF.

In this sample, this clone turned up a few times. The CDR3 protein is CASSPTGGQLSYEQYF. In nucleotides, the CDR3 is TGCGCCAGCAGCCCGACGGGGGGGCAGCTATCCTACGAGCAGTACTTC. This sequence joins TRBV5-1 and TRBJ2-7, with 8 bases aligning to TRBD2. V was pared by 4 bases and J by 1 base, with 10 bases of the junction left unmatched. From germline, CDR1 is SGHRS and CDR2 YFSETQ. The CDR3 length is 16 residues.

This chain joins TRBV9 and TRBJ2-2, with 7 bases aligning to TRBD1. Germline trimming cut 3 bases from V and 6 bases from J; bases unmatched to any gene: 5. Germline values: CDR1 SGDLS, CDR2 YYNGEE. CDR3 size: 14 residues. CDR3 nucleotides: TGTGCCAGCAGCGAGGGGGCTAGATCCGGGGAGCTGTTTTTT. It encodes CASSEGARSGELFF.

The rearrangement joins TRBV21-1 to TRBJ2-3; the table's D call, TRBD2, has no DNA check behind it. TRBV21-1 is flagged as a pseudogene. This CDR3 is built from 15 residues. For the CDR3, the DNA is TGTGCCAGCAGCACCGGATGGAGGGGCACAGATACGCAGTATTTT. Protein sequence: CASSTGWRGTDTQYF.